These 26 T cell receptor beta chains were sequenced from one sample in a study of CD8 T cells in Susac syndrome. Random hexamers were used to reverse transcribe an amount of roughly 0.45 to 1 ug RNA. TCRdb itself ran the immunoSEQ multiplex PCR reads through MiXCR, one entry per CDR3 protein. This repertoire shows about 110,000 distinct CDR3 sequences, approximately 96% found once; its top ten account for about 0.095%. Input material: CD4+ T cells from PBMCs. These receptors originate from a human donor in good health.

The V and J genes are TRBV29-1 and TRBJ1-1; 7 bases agree with TRBD1. The V segment lost 8 bases and the J segment 1 base; nucleotides outside the gene matches: 13. The CDR3 is 15 residues long. Germline V CDR1 and CDR2: SQVTM, ANQGSEA. DNA for the CDR3: TGCAGCTCCTTGGGGGAGGGGGCGACGAACACTGAAGCTTTCTTT. This translates into CSSLGEGATNTEAFF.

This chain joins TRBV7-2 and TRBJ2-5, with D possibly being TRBD1 (5 bases). The V and J ends lost 5 bases and 5 bases respectively, with 15 bases between them. The CDR3 loop spans 14 amino acids. Germline CDR1 is SGHTA and CDR2 is FQGNSA. The chain's CDR3 is CASSPQGGSETQYF. DNA of the CDR3: TGTGCCAGCAGCCCCCAGGGCGGATCGGAGACCCAGTACTTC.

The rearrangement links TRBV6-2 or TRBV6-3 to TRBJ2-1; the D gene is possibly TRBD2 (6 bases). This CDR3 has 15 residues. V lost 8 bases to trimming and J lost 4 bases, with 18 bases between them. Germline CDR1 reads MNHEY; CDR2 reads SVGEGT. CDR3 bases: TGTGCCAGCGGGCTCCTAGGTCGGGAGTACAATGAGCAGTTCTTC. It encodes CASGLLGREYNEQFF.

The gene calls are TRBV29-1 and TRBJ2-7, with a possible D match to TRBD1 (6 bases). The germline V gene encodes CDR1 SQVTM and CDR2 ANQGSEA. The CDR3 length is 16 residues. V was cut by 4 bases and J by 6 bases, with 25 bases left in between. The CDR3, as DNA: TGCAGCGTTGGCCCCGCCAATGCGTACCAGGGGAGCGAGCAGTACTTC. Translation gives CSVGPANAYQGSEQYF.

The chain links TRBV2 to TRBJ2-1; D may be TRBD2 (6 bases). V lost 8 bases to trimming and J lost 3 bases, with 17 bases between them. CDR1 is SNHLY and CDR2 is FYNNEI in the germline V gene. The CDR3 length is 15 residues. CDR3 sequence: CASHDWRGLYNEQFF. DNA of the CDR3: TGTGCCAGCCATGACTGGAGGGGACTCTACAATGAGCAGTTCTTC.

J is TRBJ2-2 and V is TRBV28; unclear D gene. V shed 3 bases and J shed 4 bases, with 12 bases lying between them. This CDR3 contains 15 residues. Germline-derived CDR1 and CDR2 are MDHEN and SYDVKM. CDR3 DNA: TGTGCCAGCAGTTTCTTGGGGTCTGGCACCGGGGAGCTGTTTTTT. The encoded protein is CASSFLGSGTGELFF.

This rearrangement joins TRBV24-1 to TRBJ1-2, with D tentatively TRBD1 (6 bases). Trimming shortened V by 4 bases and J by 4 bases, and 12 bases separated the two germline ends. The CDR3 runs to 14 residues. Germline CDR1 reads KGHDR; CDR2 reads SFDVKD. CDR3 bases: TGTGCCACCAGTGAGAACGGACAGAGCTATGGCTACACCTTC. Residues: CATSENGQSYGYTF.

The chain employs TRBV29-1 and TRBJ2-5, with 9 bases aligning to TRBD1. The CDR3 is 12 residues long. The V and J ends lost 5 bases and 5 bases, in that order; junction bases with no gene match: 3. Germline V gene sequence: CDR1 SQVTM, CDR2 ANQGSEA. The CDR3 spells CSVTGGWETQYF. CDR3 coding DNA: TGCAGCGTTACAGGGGGCTGGGAGACCCAGTACTTC.

This clonotype was seen a single time. This chain connects TRBV4-1 to TRBJ2-7, with D possibly being TRBD2 (6 bases). The CDR3 has 18 residues. Germline V gene data show CDR1 as MGHRA and CDR2 as YSYEKL. V lost 3 bases and J 2 bases, leaving 23 bases between the germline ends. CDR3 sequence (DNA): TGCGCCAGCAGCCATCCGCACCAGGGACTCGCGAGGCCCTACGAGCAGTACTTC. This sequence encodes CASSHPHQGLARPYEQYF.

The chain recombines TRBV20-1 with TRBJ2-1, with 7 bases aligning to TRBD2. Trimming at V came to 5 bases and at J to 9 bases, leaving 16 bases not matched to a gene. The CDR3 consists of 15 residues. Germline CDR1 reads DFQATT; CDR2 reads SNEGSKA (reference sequence). The CDR3 sequence is CSAPRTGGSVGEQFF. The CDR3 DNA reads TGCAGTGCTCCCCGGACGGGCGGGAGCGTGGGTGAGCAGTTCTTC.

J is TRBJ2-7 and V is TRBV2; 8 bases agree with TRBD2. J gave up 4 bases and V 10 bases, and 12 bases lay outside the gene matches. The CDR3 spans 14 residues. Germline V gene sequence: CDR1 SNHLY, CDR2 FYNNEI. This CDR3 is CATSGTGGPYEQYF. For the CDR3, the DNA is TGTGCCACCTCAGGTACGGGGGGGCCGTACGAGCAGTACTTC.

This clonotype was seen a single time. The gene calls are TRBV18 and TRBJ2-2, with D perhaps matching TRBD1 (5 bases). Trimming pared 5 bases from V and 0 bases from J, leaving 10 bases between. CDR1 KGHSH and CDR2 LQKENI come from the germline V gene. There are 15 residues in the CDR3. CDR3 bases: TGTGCCAGCTCAGTAGGACATACGAACACCGGGGAGCTGTTTTTT. Protein sequence: CASSVGHTNTGELFF.

The chain is built from TRBV10-3 and TRBJ2-3; 7 nucleotides line up with TRBD2. The CDR3 consists of 15 residues. Per germline, CDR1 ENHRY and CDR2 SYGVKD. The V segment lost 3 bases and the J segment 0 bases; nucleotides outside the gene matches: 3. CDR3 sequence reads: CAISEGSGSTDTQYF. In DNA, the CDR3 is TGTGCCATCAGTGAAGGTAGCGGGAGCACAGATACGCAGTATTTT.

V gene TRBV5-4 combines with J gene TRBJ2-5; 7 bases are shared with TRBD2. V lost 4 bases and J lost 5; bases outside the gene matches: 14. Germline V gene sequence: CDR1 SGHNT, CDR2 YYREEE (reference sequence). The CDR3 runs to 16 residues. The CDR3 reads CASSPKPRGKNETQYF. CDR3 coding DNA: TGTGCCAGCAGCCCAAAGCCGCGGGGGAAGAATGAGACCCAGTACTTC.

The chain has TRBV29-1 and TRBJ1-1; unclear D gene. V was shortened by 4 bases and J by 7 bases, with 7 bases between the two germline ends. CDR1 is SQVTM and CDR2 is ANQGSEA in the germline V gene. The CDR3 covers 10 residues. Here the CDR3 reads CSVAGYEAFF. For the CDR3, the DNA is TGCAGCGTTGCGGGGTATGAAGCTTTCTTT.

The V gene is TRBV7-9, the J gene TRBJ1-5, with D unclear. Trimming removed 5 bases from V and 5 bases from J, with 10 bases in between. CDR1 SEHNR and CDR2 FQNEAQ come from the germline V gene (reference sequence). The CDR3 length is 13 residues. The CDR3 bases are TGTGCCAGCAGCGGTTCAGCTCATCAGCCCCAGCATTTT. Translated: CASSGSAHQPQHF.

The chain uses TRBV25-1 and TRBJ1-5, with D perhaps TRBD1 (6 bases). The germline V gene encodes CDR1 MGHDK and CDR2 SYGVNS. This CDR3 contains 13 residues. Trimming shortened V by 4 bases and J by 3 bases, and 7 bases separated the two germline ends. CDR3: CASSGTVNQPQHF. In DNA, the CDR3 is TGTGCCAGCAGTGGGACAGTCAATCAGCCCCAGCATTTT.

CDR3 sequence reads: CASSRLDSGEQFF. CDR3 sequence (DNA): TGTGCCAGCAGCCGACTTGACAGTGGTGAGCAGTTCTTC. This sequence joins TRBV12-3 or TRBV12-4 and TRBJ2-1; weak D call: TRBD1 (5 bases). Trimming pared 6 bases from V and 9 bases from J, leaving 15 bases between. CDR3 size: 13 residues.

The chain employs TRBV5-1 and TRBJ1-1; D possibly corresponds to TRBD1 (5 bases). Deletions cut 4 bases from V and 1 base from J, with 8 bases between. The CDR3 contains 13 residues. Looked up from germline, CDR1 is SGHRS and CDR2 is YFSETQ. CDR3 region: CASSNGGNTEAFF. CDR3 DNA sequence: TGCGCCAGCAGCAACGGGGGGAACACTGAAGCTTTCTTT. The whole variable domain, filled in from reference TRBV5-1 and TRBJ1-1, reads KAGVTQTPRYLIKTRGQQVTLSCSPISGHRSVSWYQQTPGQGLQFLFEYFSETQRNKGNFPGRFSGRQFSNSRSEMNVSTLELGDSALYLCASSNGGNTEAFFGQGTRLTVV.

This rearrangement joins TRBV2 to TRBJ2-1, with D perhaps matching TRBD2 (5 bases). V dropped 8 bases and J dropped 6 bases, with 11 bases sitting between them. In germline, CDR1 is SNHLY, CDR2 FYNNEI. The CDR3 is 12 residues long. The CDR3 reads CASRPGSNEQFF. DNA for the CDR3: TGTGCCAGCCGTCCGGGGAGCAATGAGCAGTTCTTC.

The rearrangement uses TRBV18 and TRBJ1-2, with TRBD1 as a possible D gene (5 bases). CDR3 length equals 14 residues. Trimming left V 2 bases short and J 6 bases short, with 13 bases between. Germline loops: CDR1 KGHSH, CDR2 LQKENI. DNA of the CDR3: TGTGCCAGCTCACCAACGGACGCAGGGAATGGCTACACCTTC. Its protein product is CASSPTDAGNGYTF.

This clonotype was detected once. V usage is TRBV6-2 or TRBV6-3 and J usage is TRBJ2-2; the D is unclear. This CDR3 spans 15 amino acids. CDR1 and CDR2 from the germline V gene are MNHEY and SVGEGT. Trimming shortened V by 0 bases and J by 4 bases, and 9 bases separated the two germline ends. The CDR3 DNA follows: TGTGCCAGCAGTTACTCGAAGACACTCACCGGGGAGCTGTTTTTT. Translated: CASSYSKTLTGELFF.

Only a few counts were recorded for this clonotype. The gene calls are TRBV6-5 and TRBJ2-7; D not certain. V lost 5 bases and J lost 6, with 8 bases in between. CDR1 is MNHEY, CDR2 SVGAGI, per germline. The CDR3 consists of 11 residues. The CDR3 DNA reads as TGTGCCAGCAGTACCCGGTTCGAGCAGTACTTC. This translates into CASSTRFEQYF.

The chain uses TRBV2 and TRBJ2-2; D remains unclear. Trimming shortened V by 6 bases and J by 1 base, and 6 bases separated the two germline ends. Germline V lookup: CDR1 SNHLY, CDR2 FYNNEI. The CDR3 sequence is 13 residues long. The CDR3 DNA sequence: TGTGCCAGCAGGACCTGGAACACCGGGGAGCTGTTTTTT. It codes for CASRTWNTGELFF.

The V call is TRBV6-1, the J call TRBJ2-3; D is uncertain. Between the trimmed V and J ends, which lost 3 bases and 6 bases, there was a span of 4 bases. CDR1 MNHNS and CDR2 SASEGT come from the germline V gene. CDR3 size: 11 residues. The CDR3 spells CASSEADTQYF. Written as DNA, the CDR3 is TGTGCCAGCAGTGAGGCGGATACGCAGTATTTT.

The chain couples TRBV28 to TRBJ2-3; the D gene is possibly TRBD2 (5 bases). V lost 3 bases, J lost 4 bases, and 8 bases lay in between. Germline V gene lookup returns CDR1 MDHEN and CDR2 SYDVKM. CDR3 length: 13 residues. The CDR3 spells CASSLRVPDTQYF. The CDR3 DNA is TGTGCCAGCAGTTTGAGGGTCCCAGATACGCAGTATTTT. Filled out from reference TRBV28 and TRBJ2-3, the complete variable domain reads DVKVTQSSRYLVKRTGEKVFLECVQDMDHENMFWYRQDPGLGLRLIYFSYDVKMKEKGDIPEGYSVSREKKERFSLILESASTNQTSMYLCASSLRVPDTQYFGPGTRLTVL.